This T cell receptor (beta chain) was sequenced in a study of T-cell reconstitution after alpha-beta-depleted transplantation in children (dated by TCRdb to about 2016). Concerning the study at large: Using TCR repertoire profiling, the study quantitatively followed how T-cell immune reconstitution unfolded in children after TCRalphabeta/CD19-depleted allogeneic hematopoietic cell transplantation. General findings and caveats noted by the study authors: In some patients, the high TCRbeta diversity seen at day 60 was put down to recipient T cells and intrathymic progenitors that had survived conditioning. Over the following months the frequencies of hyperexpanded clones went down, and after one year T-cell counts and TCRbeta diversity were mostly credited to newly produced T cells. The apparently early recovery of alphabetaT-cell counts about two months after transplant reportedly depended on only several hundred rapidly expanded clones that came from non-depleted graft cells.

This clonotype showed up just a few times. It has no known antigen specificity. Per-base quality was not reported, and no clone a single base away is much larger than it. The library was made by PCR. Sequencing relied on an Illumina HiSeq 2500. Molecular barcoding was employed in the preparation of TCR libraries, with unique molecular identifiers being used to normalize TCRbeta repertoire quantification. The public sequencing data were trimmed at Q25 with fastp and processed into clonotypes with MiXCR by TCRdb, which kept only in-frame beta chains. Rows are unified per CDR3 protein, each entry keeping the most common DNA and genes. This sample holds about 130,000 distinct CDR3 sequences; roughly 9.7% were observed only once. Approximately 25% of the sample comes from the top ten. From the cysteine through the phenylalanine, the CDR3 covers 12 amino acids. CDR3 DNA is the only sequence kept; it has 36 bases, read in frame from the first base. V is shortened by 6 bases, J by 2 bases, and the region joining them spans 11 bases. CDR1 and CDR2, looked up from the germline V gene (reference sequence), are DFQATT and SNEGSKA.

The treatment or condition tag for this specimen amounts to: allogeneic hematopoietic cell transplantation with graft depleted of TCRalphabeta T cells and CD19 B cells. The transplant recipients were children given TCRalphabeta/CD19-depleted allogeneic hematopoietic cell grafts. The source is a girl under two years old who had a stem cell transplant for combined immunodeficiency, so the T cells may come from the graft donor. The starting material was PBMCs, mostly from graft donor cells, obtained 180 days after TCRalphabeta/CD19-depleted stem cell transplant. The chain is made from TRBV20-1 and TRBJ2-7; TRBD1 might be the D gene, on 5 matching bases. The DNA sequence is TGCAGTGCCTCCGACAGTCCCTACGAGCAGTACTTC. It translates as CSASDSPYEQYF.